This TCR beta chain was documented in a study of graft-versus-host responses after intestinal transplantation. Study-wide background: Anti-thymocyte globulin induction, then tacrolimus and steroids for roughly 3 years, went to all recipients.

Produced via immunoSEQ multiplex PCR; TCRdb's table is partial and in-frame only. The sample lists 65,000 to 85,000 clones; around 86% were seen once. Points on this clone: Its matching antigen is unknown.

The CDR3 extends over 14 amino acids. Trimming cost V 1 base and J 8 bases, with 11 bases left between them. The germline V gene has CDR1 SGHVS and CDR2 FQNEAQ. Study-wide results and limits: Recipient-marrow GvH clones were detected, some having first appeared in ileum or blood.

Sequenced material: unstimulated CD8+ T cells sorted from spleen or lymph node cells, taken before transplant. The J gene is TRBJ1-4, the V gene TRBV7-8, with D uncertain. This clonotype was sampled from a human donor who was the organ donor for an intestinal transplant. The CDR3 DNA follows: TGTGCCAGCAGCTTAGAGCTAAGGGTCGAAAAACTGTTTTTT. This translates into CASSLELRVEKLFF.